This TCR beta chain was obtained from a study of T-cell reconstitution after alpha-beta-depleted transplantation in children. Study results and limitations: Newly made T cells mostly supplied T-cell counts and diversity one year after transplant. Diversity of TCRbeta at day 60 was high in some patients, arising from surviving recipient T cells and thymic progenitors. Expanded graft clones, several hundred of them, were reportedly the source of alpha-beta T cells about two months after transplant.

As it was prepared, the TCRbeta library received unique molecular identifiers. TCRdb called the PCR reads again in MiXCR, with one record for every CDR3 protein. The table includes about 110,000 distinct CDR3 sequences, under 13% detected once. About this clonotype itself: Its specificity is unknown.

Germline CDR1 SGHRS, CDR2 YFSETQ. V was trimmed by 4 bases and J by 2 bases, leaving 10 bases between them. The CDR3 runs 14 residues. The chain joins TRBV5-1 to TRBJ1-3; a possible D gene is TRBD1 (5 bases). This specimen was PBMCs, taken before TCRalphabeta/CD19-depleted stem cell transplant. This clonotype was sampled from a boy between 2 and 15 years old with acute lymphoblastic leukemia, due to receive a stem cell transplant. CDR3 sequence: CASSPGTAGNTIYF. In DNA form, the CDR3 reads TGCGCCAGCAGCCCCGGGACGGCTGGAAACACCATATATTTT.